The present entry profiles one T cell receptor beta chain with its context. Its antigen target is currently unknown. One base away there is no much larger clone; base qualities are not given. This specimen belongs to a study of Ad26.COV2.S vaccination and SARS-CoV-2 variants (dated by TCRdb to the early 2020s). For context, the study as a whole: Donors in the vaccine arm were drawn from COV1001, a multicentre, randomized, double-blind, placebo-controlled phase I-IIa trial testing Ad26.COV2.S in healthy adults. Trial participants were randomized into five groups of five: low-dose or high-dose Ad26.COV2.S given once or twice, or placebo on both occasions. Investigators remained blinded to trial group allocation during experiments and outcome assessment. A total of 32 samples were included in the TCR-sequenced set, comprising around 20 Ad26.COV2.S vaccine recipients, 5 placebo recipients and 8 SARS-CoV-2 convalescent individuals. Dosing of Ad26.COV2.S was intramuscular, at either 5x10^10 or 1x10^11 viral particles, delivered as one shot or as two shots spaced 56 days apart. TCRbeta repertoire sequencing served as the tool for gauging how specific and how broad the SARS-CoV-2-reactive T cell receptors were following Ad26.COV2.S vaccination.

The CDR3 runs 16 amino acids, cysteine and phenylalanine included. Only the CDR3 portion is preserved as DNA: 48 bases, with reading frame beginning at the first base. Per the germline V gene, MGHRA is the CDR1 and YSYEKL is the CDR2. Trimming removed 0 bases from V and 5 bases from J, leaving 16 bases between the germline ends. The immunoSEQ Assay was the method used to sequence TCRbeta CDR3 regions. After extraction, genomic DNA underwent amplification by bias-controlled multiplex PCR, followed by high-throughput sequencing. The authors' pipeline ran thus. To quantify the absolute abundance of every unique TCRbeta CDR3 region, sequences were collapsed and filtered. T cell fraction was estimated by normalization of TCRbeta template counts to usable DNA, with usable DNA being measured through amplification of reference genes present in all nucleated cells. Repertoire TCRs were annotated as SARS-CoV-2-specific when V gene, CDR3 amino acid sequence and J gene were exactly matched to a known reactive TCR set. The reference SARS-CoV-2 TCR set came from MIRA and was filtered for enrichment in COVID-19-positive ImmuneCODE repertoires, removing public or cross-reactive TCRs. Using the MIRA antigens, annotated TCRs were further analysed by specific ORF or by position within an ORF. Breadth was defined as annotated unique rearrangements over total unique productive rearrangements; depth was the summed frequency of those rearrangements. Two-sided Wilcoxon rank-sum tests were used to compare TCR breadth between groups. TCRdb re-hosts the immuneACCESS table, in-frame sequences only. Its copies lack some clones; in the studies checked, an unresolved V gene accounts for under half of them, and the cause for the rest is not known. That table furnishes V, J and clone size, whereas the DNA furnished D and trimming. The sample table holds approximately 250,000 clones, of which around nine tenths were seen once. Under 3% of the sample comes from the top ten.

On the study overall, not on this receptor specifically: It was noted by the authors that total T cell responses may have been underestimated by the TCR breadth and depth analyses. Vaccine and placebo recipients had comparable non-spike TCR breadth, which fits with the vaccine containing only spike. After vaccination, substantial breadth of spike-specific CD8+ and CD4+ T cell responses was reported. The study was not powered for comparison of responses between vaccine doses or regimens. Higher spike-specific TCR breadth was observed in Ad26.COV2.S recipients than in placebo recipients (P = 0.0014).

This sample's treatment or condition label indicates: some 19 received Ad26.COV2.S at low or high dose, single or two shots; roughly five received placebo; per-sample allocation not given. For vaccine and placebo recipients, repertoires were sequenced using samples collected on day 63 after the first injection. In Cohort 1b, about two dozen adults aged 18-55 years were enrolled at a single site in Boston, USA, between 29 July and 7 August 2020. Ad26.COV2.S was a replication-incompetent adenovirus type 26 vector that expressed a prefusion-stabilized SARS-CoV-2 spike protein derived from the original Wuhan strain.

The sequence came from a person aged 18-60 years who received the Ad26.COV2.S COVID-19 vaccine or a placebo. The material sequenced was peripheral blood, taken in a trial of Ad26.COV2.S vaccine versus placebo. The V and J segments used are TRBV4-1 and TRBJ2-5; the D gene is possibly TRBD1 or TRBD2, each agreeing over 6 bases. The encoded CDR3 is CASSQDPIGGQETQYF. At the DNA level, the sequence is TGCGCCAGCAGCCAAGATCCCATCGGGGGCCAGGAGACCCAGTACTTC.